This TCR beta chain came from a study of blood T cell repertoires in COVID-19. Germline V gene lookup returns CDR1 SNHLY and CDR2 FYNNEI. The V gene end was trimmed by 3 bases and the J gene end by 4 bases; junction bases not matched to a gene: 2. CDR3 size: 14 residues. TCRdb keeps only in-frame clones here, not all; method: immunoSEQ multiplex PCR. Among some 200,000 clones listed, around 91% were seen once. This clonotype was sampled from a woman aged 18-29 years in a cohort exposed to, infected with or recovered from COVID-19 (not recorded which). Sequencing input: PBMCs or T cells enriched from blood (not recorded which). V is TRBV2 and J is TRBJ1-4; TRBD1 agrees at 7 bases. CDR3 residues: CASSEQGDNEKLFF. The CDR3 DNA reads as TGTGCCAGCAGTGAGCAGGGGGATAATGAAAAACTGTTTTTT.